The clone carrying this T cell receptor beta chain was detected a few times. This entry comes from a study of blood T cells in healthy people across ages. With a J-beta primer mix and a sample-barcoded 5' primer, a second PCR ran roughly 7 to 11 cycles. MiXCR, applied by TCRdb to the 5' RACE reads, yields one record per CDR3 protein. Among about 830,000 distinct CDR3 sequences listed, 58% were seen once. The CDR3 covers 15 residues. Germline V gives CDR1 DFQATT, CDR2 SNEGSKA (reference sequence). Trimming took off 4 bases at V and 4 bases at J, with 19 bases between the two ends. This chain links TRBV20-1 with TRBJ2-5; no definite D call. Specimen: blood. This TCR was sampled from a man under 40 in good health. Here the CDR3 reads CSAIRYTVMGETQYF. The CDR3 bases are TGCAGTGCTATCCGTTATACAGTAATGGGAGAGACCCAGTACTTC.